One sample yielded the 22 T cell receptor beta chains listed below, sequenced in a study of blood T cell repertoires in COVID-19. Generated by immunoSEQ multiplex PCR, the TCRdb table keeps only in-frame clones and is missing some. Found here are a few hundred thousand clones, just under 90% of them singletons; the top ten hold roughly 2.9%. Material: PBMCs or T cells enriched from blood (not recorded which). Receptors originate from a woman aged 45-65 years who had been exposed to COVID-19.

This clone occurred once. CDR3 region: CASSLLGRGSTDTQYF. As DNA, the CDR3 is TGCGCCAGCAGCTTGTTGGGCAGGGGAAGCACAGATACGCAGTATTTT. The chain is built from TRBV5-1 and TRBJ2-3; weak D call: TRBD1 (6 bases). Germline CDR1 SGHRS, CDR2 YFSETQ. The CDR3 loop spans 16 amino acids. V lost 1 base to trimming and J lost 0 bases, with 12 bases between them.

This clone was found a few times. The chain joins TRBV5-1 to TRBJ1-1; D gene uncertain. This CDR3 comprises 15 residues. The V end lost 4 bases, the J end lost 0 bases, and 13 bases lay between the germline ends. Germline V gene lookup returns CDR1 SGHRS and CDR2 YFSETQ. The CDR3 protein is CASSPLVAVNTEAFF. The DNA for the CDR3 is TGCGCCAGCAGCCCTCTAGTTGCGGTGAACACTGAAGCTTTCTTT.

The V call is TRBV5-1, the J call TRBJ2-5; TRBD1 matches at 9 bases. Losses at the gene ends were 2 bases for V and 1 base for J; bases not matched to a gene: 6. The germline gives CDR1 SGHRS, CDR2 YFSETQ. The CDR3 covers 16 residues. The CDR3 nucleotides read TGCGCCAGCAGCTTTGGTGGGACAGGGACCCAAGAGACCCAGTACTTC. It encodes CASSFGGTGTQETQYF.

The chain employs TRBV5-6 and TRBJ2-7, with D unclear. The CDR3 is 12 amino acids. Germline loops: CDR1 SGHDT, CDR2 YYEEEE. The V and J ends lost 5 bases and 0 bases respectively, with 6 bases between them. The CDR3 loop is CASSLSSYEQYF. The CDR3, as DNA: TGTGCCAGCAGTCTAAGCTCCTACGAGCAGTACTTC.

The genes are TRBV28 and TRBJ1-6, with 8 positions matching TRBD1. The CDR3 totals 13 residues. In germline, CDR1 is MDHEN, CDR2 SYDVKM. J lost 10 bases, V lost 2 bases, and 1 base had no gene match. CDR3 in amino acids: CASSLQGASPLHF. DNA of the CDR3: TGTGCCAGCAGTTTACAGGGGGCGTCACCCCTCCACTTT. The full variable domain, with the rest looked up from reference TRBV28 and TRBJ1-6, is DVKVTQSSRYLVKRTGEKVFLECVQDMDHENMFWYRQDPGLGLRLIYFSYDVKMKEKGDIPEGYSVSREKKERFSLILESASTNQTSMYLCASSLQGASPLHFGNGTRLTVT.

This clone was counted a few times. The sample has other DNA sequences that encode this CDR3 too. The CDR3 nucleotides are TGTGCCAGCAGTTTGGGGCGGGGGGCCTACGAGCAGTACTTC. Protein sequence: CASSLGRGAYEQYF. This rearrangement joins TRBV27 to TRBJ2-7, with 8 positions matching TRBD2. The trim removed 3 bases at V and 2 bases at J, leaving 3 bases unmatched. Germline-derived CDR1 and CDR2 are MNHEY and SMNVEV (reference sequence). CDR3 length: 14 amino acids.

This clone was recorded a few times. The chain carries TRBV5-1 and TRBJ2-7; D is undetermined. This CDR3 comprises 13 residues. The germline V gene encodes CDR1 SGHRS and CDR2 YFSETQ. Trimming shortened V by 0 bases and J by 6 bases, and 10 bases separated the two germline ends. CDR3 sequence: CASSLADWSEQYF. CDR3 sequence (DNA): TGCGCCAGCAGCTTGGCCGACTGGAGCGAGCAGTACTTC.

This chain uses TRBV4-1 with TRBJ1-5, with 8 nucleotides matching TRBD1. This CDR3 has 15 residues. Unmatched junction bases numbered 7, after V lost 2 bases and J lost 7 bases. Germline assignment: CDR1 MGHRA and CDR2 YSYEKL. CDR3 sequence: CASSQTGQGPQPQHF. As DNA, the CDR3 is TGCGCCAGCAGCCAAACTGGACAGGGTCCCCAGCCCCAGCATTTT.

V and J are TRBV30 and TRBJ2-3; possibly TRBD2 for D (6 bases). CDR3 size: 17 residues. Deletions cut 3 bases from V and 2 bases from J, with 21 bases between. Per the germline V gene, CDR1 is GTSNPN and CDR2 is SVGIG (reference sequence). DNA for the CDR3: TGTGCCTGGAGCCGCGGAGGGGCTCCCCTCCTCACAGATACGCAGTATTTT. Its protein product is CAWSRGGAPLLTDTQYF.

This clone was picked up one time. The V gene is TRBV6-5, the J gene TRBJ1-1; D may be TRBD1 (6 bases). V was trimmed by 5 bases and J by 1 base, leaving 11 bases between them. The CDR3 is made up of 14 amino acids. Germline-derived CDR1 and CDR2 are MNHEY and SVGAGI. This chain's CDR3 is CASSTWTENTEAFF. As DNA, the CDR3 is TGTGCCAGCAGTACATGGACAGAGAACACTGAAGCTTTCTTT.

The rearrangement uses TRBV21-1 and TRBJ2-7; the DNA was not used to check the table's D call, TRBD1. TRBV21-1 is marked as a pseudogene. CDR3 length equals 14 residues. The CDR3 nucleotides read TGTGCCAGCAGGTGGGACAGGGCTGCCTACGAGCAGTACTTC. Its translation is CASRWDRAAYEQYF.

This sequence joins TRBV27 and TRBJ2-2; TRBD1 matches 9 bases. The length of the CDR3 is 14 residues. V was clipped by 6 bases and J by 7 bases; unmatched bases: 6. Germline V gene lookup returns CDR1 MNHEY and CDR2 SMNVEV (reference sequence). CDR3 nucleotides: TGTGCCAGCAGCACGGGACAGGGTATCGGGGAGCTGTTTTTT. Its protein product is CASSTGQGIGELFF.

This clone is a singleton in its sample. V gene TRBV28 combines with J gene TRBJ1-6; TRBD1 matches at 8 bases. This CDR3 has 14 amino acids. CDR1 and CDR2 from the germline V gene are MDHEN and SYDVKM. V gave up 10 bases and J gave up 7 bases; unmatched junction bases: 9. The CDR3 DNA reads as TGTGCCAACCAACAGGGGGGACAGAATTCACCCCTCCACTTT. Translating it yields CANQQGGQNSPLHF.

This clone was counted at least ten times. The chain combines TRBV2 with TRBJ1-5; weak D call: TRBD1 (6 bases). Germline CDR1 SNHLY, CDR2 FYNNEI. This CDR3 contains 13 residues. V was cut by 2 bases and J by 8 bases, with 10 bases left in between. CDR3 region: CASSETGNEPQHF. As DNA, the CDR3 is TGTGCCAGCAGTGAAACAGGGAACGAGCCCCAGCATTTT. Together with reference TRBV2 and TRBJ1-5, the CDR3 gives the full variable domain: EPEVTQTPSHQVTQMGQEVILRCVPISNHLYFYWYRQILGQKVEFLVSFYNNEISEKSEIFDDQFSVERPDGSNFTLKIRSTKLEDSAMYFCASSETGNEPQHFGDGTRLSIL.

This clone was counted only a few times. This chain joins TRBV2 and TRBJ2-7; the D is unclear. The CDR3 runs to 11 residues. V was pared by 6 bases and J by 7 bases, with 10 bases between. Germline V CDR1 and CDR2: SNHLY, FYNNEI. CDR3 amino acids: CASSDWREQYF. The CDR3 DNA reads as TGTGCCAGCAGCGACTGGCGAGAGCAGTACTTC.

This rearrangement joins TRBV27 to TRBJ1-6; 7 bases map to TRBD1. CDR1 is MNHEY and CDR2 is SMNVEV in the germline V gene (reference sequence). This CDR3 contains 17 residues. Trimming took 0 bases from V and 4 from J; bases not matched to a gene: 6. CDR3 sequence reads: CASSLSAGGSYNSPLHF. The CDR3 bases are TGTGCCAGCAGTTTATCGGCAGGGGGGTCGTATAATTCACCCCTCCACTTT.

There are a few counts of this clone. The chain links TRBV7-9 to TRBJ1-1; tentative D call: TRBD1 (5 bases). Trimming took 5 bases from V and 4 from J, leaving 20 bases between them. Germline CDR1 reads SEHNR; CDR2 reads FQNEAQ (reference sequence). This CDR3 is built from 16 residues. The chain's CDR3 is CASSQLGGESSTEAFF. CDR3 coding DNA: TGTGCCAGCAGCCAGCTCGGGGGGGAATCTAGCACTGAAGCTTTCTTT. The variable domain in full, completed from reference TRBV7-9 and TRBJ1-1, reads DTGVSQNPRHKITKRGQNVTFRCDPISEHNRLYWYRQTLGQGPEFLTYFQNEAQLEKSRLLSDRFSAERPKGSFSTLEIQRTEQGDSAMYLCASSQLGGESSTEAFFGQGTRLTVV.

The sample holds one count of this clone. The V and J genes are TRBV19 and TRBJ1-5, with a possible D match to TRBD1 (5 bases). This CDR3 comprises 17 residues. CDR1 and CDR2 from the germline V gene are LNHDA and SQIVND (reference sequence). V lost 4 bases to trimming and J lost 8 bases, with 24 bases between them. CDR3 sequence reads: CASSTHRSGGGSEPQHF. The DNA for the CDR3 is TGTGCCAGTAGTACACACCGTTCGGGCGGGGGATCGGAGCCCCAGCATTTT. Looking up the rest from reference TRBV19 and TRBJ1-5 gives the full variable domain: DGGITQSPKYLFRKEGQNVTLSCEQNLNHDAMYWYRQDPGQGLRLIYYSQIVNDFQKGDIAEGYSVSREKKESFPLTVTSAQKNPTAFYLCASSTHRSGGGSEPQHFGDGTRLSIL.

The rearrangement joins TRBV10-2 to TRBJ1-1; D possibly corresponds to TRBD1 (5 bases). The CDR3 contains 11 residues. Trimming removed 4 bases at V and 12 bases at J, with 12 bases between. In germline, CDR1 is WSHSY, CDR2 SAAADI. The DNA for the CDR3 is TGCGCCAGCAGTGGGGGGGTAGAGACTTTCTTT. It specifies CASSGGVETFF.

Only one count was recorded for this clone. The rearrangement joins TRBV15 to TRBJ1-2; a weak D match, TRBD1 (6 bases). CDR3 length: 16 residues. Germline loops: CDR1 LNHNV, CDR2 YYDKDF (reference sequence). Trimming shortened V by 3 bases and J by 2 bases, and 16 bases separated the two germline ends. The DNA of the CDR3 is TGTGCCACCAGCAGGTGGCCCCCAGGGGACAACTATGGCTACACCTTC. As protein: CATSRWPPGDNYGYTF.

The chain recombines TRBV12-3 or TRBV12-4 with TRBJ1-2; D is undetermined. The V and J ends lost 5 bases and 4 bases respectively, with 8 bases between them. CDR3 length equals 12 residues. CDR3 in DNA: TGTGCCAGCAGTCCCGCGGGCTATGGCTACACCTTC. It translates to CASSPAGYGYTF.

This chain uses TRBV19 with TRBJ2-3; 7 bases agree with TRBD2. Per germline, CDR1 LNHDA and CDR2 SQIVND (reference sequence). This CDR3 comprises 13 residues. V lost 4 bases and J lost 6; bases outside the gene matches: 4. The DNA for the CDR3 is TGTGCCAGTAGTAAGGGGAGGGCCGATACGCAGTATTTT. Translated: CASSKGRADTQYF.